The TCR beta chain described here comes from a study of identical twins. Carrying unique molecular identifiers, the cDNA also gained a universal primer site through template switching. TCRdb passed the 5' RACE reads through MiXCR, listing each CDR3 protein once. The sample includes around 960,000 distinct CDR3 sequences, 9% to 15% of them seen just once. Trimming cost V 5 bases and J 4 bases; bases outside gene matches: 6. The CDR3 length is 13 residues. Germline lookup yields CDR1 DFQATT and CDR2 SNEGSKA (reference sequence). These same records also appear under a second study, on yellow fever vaccine responses in identical twins.

This sequence was found in a woman younger than 30 in good health. The sequencing input was PBMCs. The rearrangement links TRBV20-1 to TRBJ2-3; 7 bases are a match to TRBD1. The CDR3 sequence is CSAEDRASDTQYF. Here the CDR3 DNA reads TGCAGTGCTGAAGACAGGGCCTCAGATACGCAGTATTTT.